Presented here are 3 T cell receptor beta chains from one specimen sequenced in a study of blood T cell repertoires in COVID-19. Libraries were prepared by immunoSEQ multiplex PCR; TCRdb keeps only in-frame clonotypes and omits some of them. The data show approximately 85,000 clones, about nine tenths seen once. Sequencing was done on a sample of peripheral blood. The origin of the receptors is a man between 50 and 59 years old with active or convalescent COVID-19.

This clone was recorded once. The chain couples TRBV29-1 to TRBJ1-3; D may be TRBD1 (5 bases). Germline CDR1 reads SQVTM; CDR2 reads ANQGSEA. The V end was cut by 7 bases, the J end by 0 bases, with 16 bases between. The CDR3 has 15 residues. The CDR3: CSAGPGTSSGNTIYF. CDR3 sequence (DNA): TGCAGCGCCGGGCCCGGGACTTCCTCTGGAAACACCATATATTTT.

Only one count was recorded for this clone. This sequence joins TRBV11-2 and TRBJ2-7; the match to TRBD2 covers 7 bases. V trimming: 1 base; J trimming: 2 bases; junction bases outside the gene matches: 5. CDR3 length equals 15 residues. In germline, CDR1 is SGHAT, CDR2 FQNNGV. CDR3 DNA sequence: TGTGCCAGCAGCTTAGGTCTAGCGGAGACCTACGAGCAGTACTTC. Amino acids: CASSLGLAETYEQYF.

The genes are TRBV6-6 and TRBJ1-2; D uncertain. V lost 6 bases and J lost 5, with 13 bases in between. The germline CDR1 and CDR2 sequences are MNHNY and SVGAGI (reference sequence). This CDR3 comprises 13 residues. In DNA, the CDR3 is TGTGCCAGCAGCCCTAAGCCGGGGTATGGCTACACCTTC. This encodes CASSPKPGYGYTF.